This paragraph covers one T cell receptor beta chain sequence. Its target is not known. This sample was taken from a study of T cells in Graves' hyperthyroidism and ophthalmopathy. Study conclusions and caveats: Most clonotypes expanded in the thyroid (above 0.001) were also present in blood.

The V and J ends lost 9 bases and 2 bases, in that order; junction bases with no gene match: 10. The CDR3 covers 15 residues. The V gene's germline CDR1 is SGHTA and CDR2 FQGNSA. RNA transcripts were the template for amplifying TCR beta CDR3 regions. First-round RT-PCR targeting the TCR CDR3 was performed with the HTBI primer set. Using its own MiXCR run on the multiplex PCR reads, TCRdb lists one record per CDR3 protein. The table includes 650,000 to 850,000 distinct CDR3 sequences, around 20% detected once. The sample was blood. The chain uses TRBV7-2 and TRBJ2-1, with 7 bases that match TRBD2. The clonotype originates from a woman aged 45-60 years with Graves' hyperthyroidism that later progressed to Graves' ophthalmopathy. The CDR3 spells CASSIRGGAYNEQFF. CDR3 DNA: TGTGCCAGTAGTATTCGTGGGGGGGCCTACAATGAGCAGTTCTTC.